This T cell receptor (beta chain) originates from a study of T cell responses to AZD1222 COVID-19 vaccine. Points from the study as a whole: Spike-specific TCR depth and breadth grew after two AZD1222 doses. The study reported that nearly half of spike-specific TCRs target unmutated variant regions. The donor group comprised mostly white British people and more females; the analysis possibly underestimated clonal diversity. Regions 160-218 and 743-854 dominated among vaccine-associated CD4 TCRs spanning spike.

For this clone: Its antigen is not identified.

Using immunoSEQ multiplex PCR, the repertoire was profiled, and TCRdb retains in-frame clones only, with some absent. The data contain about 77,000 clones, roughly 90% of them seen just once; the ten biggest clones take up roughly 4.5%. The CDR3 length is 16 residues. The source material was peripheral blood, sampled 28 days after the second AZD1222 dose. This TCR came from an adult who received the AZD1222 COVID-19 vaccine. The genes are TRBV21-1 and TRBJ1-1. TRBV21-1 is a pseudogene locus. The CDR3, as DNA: TGTGCCAGCATTAATTCGAGAGGAAGTTTGAACACTGAAGCTTTCTTT. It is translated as CASINSRGSLNTEAFF.